This TCR beta chain derives from a study of cytomegalovirus exposure and HLA in healthy donors. Regarding the study as a whole: The study listed some 160 cytomegalovirus-associated TCR beta chains. Within the roughly 120 validation repertoires, first-cohort TCR clusters tended to co-occur, according to a later analysis. Generally TCR sequences proved uncommon, though certain public TCRs appeared in numerous donors.

J gave up 0 bases and V 7 bases, and 3 bases lay outside the gene matches. This CDR3 has 15 residues. The V gene's germline CDR1 is SNHLY and CDR2 FYNNEI. About this clone itself: The target antigen is unknown.

Sequenced by immunoSEQ multiplex PCR; TCRdb stores in-frame clones only, minus some. The data show some 110,000 clones, around 88% seen once. Material: PBMCs. The chain employs TRBV2 and TRBJ2-6; TRBD2 matches at 7 bases. The receptor was isolated from a man aged 18 to 30 in good health and CMV-seronegative. The CDR3 DNA sequence: TGTGCCAGCAAGCGGGACCTCTCTGGGGCCAACGTCCTGACTTTC. It codes for CASKRDLSGANVLTF.